These T cell receptor beta chains were read from a single sample in a study of neurological immune-mediated disorders. From the 5' RACE reads, TCRdb called clonotypes with MiXCR, one entry per CDR3 protein. The table has tens of thousands of distinct CDR3 sequences, 13% seen once. The sample taken for sequencing was PBMCs. The receptor source for this set is a woman between 55 and 75 years old with HTLV-1-associated myelopathy (HAM/TSP). Each CDR3 is given with its conserved first and last residue. D genes are given only for firm matches. Rows may omit the clone size; those that give it use once, few, many or a size class.

many | TRBJ2-3 | TRBD1 | TRBV5-6 | TGTGCCAGCAGCTTGGAGGGGGCGGAAGATACGCAGTATTTT | CASSLEGAEDTQYF
- | TRBJ2-7 | TRBD1 | TRBV6-5 | TGTGCCAGCAGGCTGGGACAGATAGTCTCCTACGAGCAGTACTTC | CASRLGQIVSYEQYF
few | TRBJ2-2 | - | TRBV6-1 | TGTGCCAGCAGTGAATCCTTTCCCACGAGCACCGGGGAGCTGTTTTTT | CASSESFPTSTGELFF
many | TRBJ1-5 | TRBD1 | TRBV20-1 | TGCAGTGCGTATAATGGACAGGGGATCAATAGCAATCAGCCCCAGCATTTT | CSAYNGQGINSNQPQHF
medium-sized | TRBJ1-4 | - | TRBV4-1 | TGCGCCAGCAGCCGGAACGCCGGGGGACATCCGTACGAAAAACTGTTTTTT | CASSRNAGGHPYEKLFF
- | TRBJ2-7 | - | TRBV6-1 | TGTGCCAGCAAACCCGGTCCGGGCCCTGGGGAGCAGTACTTC | CASKPGPGPGEQYF
many | TRBJ1-4 | - | TRBV20-1 | TGCAGTGCCAAGGACAGCCGCCTCCATAATGAAAAACTGTTTTTT | CSAKDSRLHNEKLFF
- | TRBJ2-2 | TRBD2 | TRBV4-1 | TGCGCCAGCAGCCAAGAAGGGGCGGGGGGGCCTCGCACCGGGGAGCTGTTTTTT | CASSQEGAGGPRTGELFF
many | TRBJ1-4 | - | TRBV20-1 | TGCAGTGCTAGATTCGGGGCTCATGAAAAACTGTTTTTT | CSARFGAHEKLFF
many | TRBJ1-1 | - | TRBV5-1 | TGCGCCAGCAGCTTGGATCCCGGCGGAGTGAACACTGAAGCTTTCTTT | CASSLDPGGVNTEAFF
many | TRBJ2-1 | TRBD2 | TRBV6-2/TRBV6-3 | TGTGCCAGCAGCCCCAGAGGACTAGCGGGGGGGGTTGGCTCCTACAATGAGCAGTTCTTC | CASSPRGLAGGVGSYNEQFF
many | TRBJ2-5 | - | TRBV20-1 | TGCAGTGCTAGTTCCGGGGTGACCCAAGAGACCCAGTACTTC | CSASSGVTQETQYF
many | TRBJ1-1 | - | TRBV7-2 | TGTGCCAGCAGCTCGCAGGGGAACACTGAAGCTTTCTTT | CASSSQGNTEAFF
few | TRBJ2-7 | - | TRBV10-1 | TGCGCCAGCAGCGCAGGGACCCACGAGCAGTACTTC | CASSAGTHEQYF